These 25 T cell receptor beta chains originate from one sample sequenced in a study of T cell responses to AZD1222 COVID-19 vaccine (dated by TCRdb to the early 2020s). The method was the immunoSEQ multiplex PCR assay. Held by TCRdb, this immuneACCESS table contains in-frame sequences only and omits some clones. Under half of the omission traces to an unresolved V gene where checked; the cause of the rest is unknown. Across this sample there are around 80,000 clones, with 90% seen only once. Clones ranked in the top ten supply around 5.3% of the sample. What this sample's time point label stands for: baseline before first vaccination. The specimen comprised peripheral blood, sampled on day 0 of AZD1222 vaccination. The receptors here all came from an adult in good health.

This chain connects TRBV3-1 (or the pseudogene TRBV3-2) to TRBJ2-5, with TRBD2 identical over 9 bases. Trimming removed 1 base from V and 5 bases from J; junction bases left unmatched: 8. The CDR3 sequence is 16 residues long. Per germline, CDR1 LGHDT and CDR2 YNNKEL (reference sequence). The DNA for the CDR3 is TGTGCCAGCAGCCAAGCGGCAGCGGGGGGCCGCGAGACCCAGTACTTC. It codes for CASSQAAAGGRETQYF.

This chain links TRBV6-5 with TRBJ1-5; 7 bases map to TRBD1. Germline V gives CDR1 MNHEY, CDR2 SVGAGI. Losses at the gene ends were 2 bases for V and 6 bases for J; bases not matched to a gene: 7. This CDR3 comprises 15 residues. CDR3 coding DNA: TGTGCCAGCAGTTACCGGACAGGTACGAGTCAGCCCCAGCATTTT. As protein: CASSYRTGTSQPQHF.

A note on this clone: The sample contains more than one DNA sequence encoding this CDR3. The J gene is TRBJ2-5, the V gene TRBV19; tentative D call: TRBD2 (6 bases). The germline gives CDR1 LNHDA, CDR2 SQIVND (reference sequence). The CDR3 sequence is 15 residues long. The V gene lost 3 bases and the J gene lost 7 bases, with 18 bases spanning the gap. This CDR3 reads CASSIMAGLGWTQYF. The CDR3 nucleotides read TGTGCCAGTAGTATTATGGCGGGGCTGGGATGGACCCAGTACTTC.

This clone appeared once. CDR3 protein: CAISERQGVDTGELFF. Here the CDR3 DNA reads TGTGCCATCAGTGAACGACAGGGCGTGGACACCGGGGAGCTGTTTTTT. J is TRBJ2-2 and V is TRBV10-3, with TRBD1 matching 7 bases. The CDR3 runs 16 residues. J was trimmed by 3 bases and V by 3 bases; bases with no gene match: 7. CDR1 and CDR2 from the germline V gene are ENHRY and SYGVKD.

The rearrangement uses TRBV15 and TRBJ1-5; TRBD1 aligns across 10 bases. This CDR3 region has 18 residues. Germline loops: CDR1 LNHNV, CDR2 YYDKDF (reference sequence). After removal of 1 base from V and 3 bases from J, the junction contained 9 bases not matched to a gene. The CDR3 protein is CATSRGDFGTGANQPQHF. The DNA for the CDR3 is TGTGCCACCAGCAGAGGGGACTTTGGGACAGGGGCCAATCAGCCCCAGCATTTT.

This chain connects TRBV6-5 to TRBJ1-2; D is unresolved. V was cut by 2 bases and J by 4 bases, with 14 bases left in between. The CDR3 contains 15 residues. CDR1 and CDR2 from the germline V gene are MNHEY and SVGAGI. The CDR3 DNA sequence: TGTGCCAGCAGTTACACGGGGAGGGAGGCCTATGGCTACACCTTC. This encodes CASSYTGREAYGYTF.

The CDR3 nucleotides read TGTGCCAGCTCCCGACCTTCCGGGACAGTGTCGAATGAGCAGTTCTTC. Residues: CASSRPSGTVSNEQFF. The J gene is TRBJ2-1, the V gene TRBV18; 7 bases align to TRBD1. This CDR3 contains 16 residues. The V and J ends lost 6 bases and 7 bases, in that order; junction bases with no gene match: 15. The germline V gene has CDR1 KGHSH and CDR2 LQKENI.

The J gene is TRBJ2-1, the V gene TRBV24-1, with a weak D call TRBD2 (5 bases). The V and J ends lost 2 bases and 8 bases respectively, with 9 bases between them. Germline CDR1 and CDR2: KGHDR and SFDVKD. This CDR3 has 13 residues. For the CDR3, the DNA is TGTGCCACCAGTGATTCCGGGGTATATGAGCAGTTCTTC. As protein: CATSDSGVYEQFF.

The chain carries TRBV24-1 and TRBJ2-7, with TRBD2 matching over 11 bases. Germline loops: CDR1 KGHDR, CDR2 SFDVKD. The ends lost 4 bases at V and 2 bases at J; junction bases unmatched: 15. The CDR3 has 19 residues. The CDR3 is CATSDLTPGTSGTPYEQYF. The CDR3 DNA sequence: TGTGCCACCAGTGACCTGACCCCCGGGACTAGCGGTACACCCTACGAGCAGTACTTC.

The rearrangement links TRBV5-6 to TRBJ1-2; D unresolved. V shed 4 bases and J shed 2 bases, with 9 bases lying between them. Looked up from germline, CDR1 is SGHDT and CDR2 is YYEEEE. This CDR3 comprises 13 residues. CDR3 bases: TGTGCCAGCAGCGAGGACGGGAACTATGGCTACACCTTC. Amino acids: CASSEDGNYGYTF.

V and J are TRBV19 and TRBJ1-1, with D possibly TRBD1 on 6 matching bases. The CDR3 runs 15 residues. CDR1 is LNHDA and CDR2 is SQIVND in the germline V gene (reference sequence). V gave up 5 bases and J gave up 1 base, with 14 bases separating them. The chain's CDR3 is CASSVRGVPNTEAFF. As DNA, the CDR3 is TGTGCCAGTAGTGTCAGGGGCGTACCGAACACTGAAGCTTTCTTT.

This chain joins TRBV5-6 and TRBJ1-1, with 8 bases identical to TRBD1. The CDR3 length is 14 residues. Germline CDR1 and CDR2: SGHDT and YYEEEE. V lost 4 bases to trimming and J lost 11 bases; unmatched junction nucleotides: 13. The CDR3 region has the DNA TGTGCCAGCAGCGCTTCCGGACAGGGAGGTCGCGCTTTCTTT. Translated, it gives CASSASGQGGRAFF.

This CDR3 is CASSVSSNEQYF. The DNA of the CDR3 is TGTGCCAGCAGTGTCAGTTCGAACGAGCAGTACTTC. The rearrangement uses TRBV2 and TRBJ2-7; D ambiguous. From germline, CDR1 is SNHLY and CDR2 FYNNEI. The germline V and J ends were trimmed by 4 bases and 5 bases, with 9 bases remaining between them. CDR3 length: 12 amino acids.

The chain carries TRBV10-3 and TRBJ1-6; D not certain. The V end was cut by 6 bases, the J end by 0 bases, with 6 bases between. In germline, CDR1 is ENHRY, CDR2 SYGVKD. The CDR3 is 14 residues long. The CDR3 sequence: CAIRGSSYNSPLHF. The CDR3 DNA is TGTGCCATCAGGGGGAGCTCCTATAATTCACCCCTCCACTTT.

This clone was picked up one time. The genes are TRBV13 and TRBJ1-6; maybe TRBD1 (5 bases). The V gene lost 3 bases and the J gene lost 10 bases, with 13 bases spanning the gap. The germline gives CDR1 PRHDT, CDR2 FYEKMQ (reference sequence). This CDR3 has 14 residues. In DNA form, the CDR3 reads TGTGCCAGCAGCTTGGGGGATCCTCCCTCACCCCTCCACTTT. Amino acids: CASSLGDPPSPLHF.

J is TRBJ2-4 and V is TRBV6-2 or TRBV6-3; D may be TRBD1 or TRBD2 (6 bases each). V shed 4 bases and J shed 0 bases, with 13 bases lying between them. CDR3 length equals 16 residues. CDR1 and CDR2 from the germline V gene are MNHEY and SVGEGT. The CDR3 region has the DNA TGTGCCAGCAGTTCGACAGGAGGGTTAGCCAAAAACATTCAGTACTTC. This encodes CASSSTGGLAKNIQYF.

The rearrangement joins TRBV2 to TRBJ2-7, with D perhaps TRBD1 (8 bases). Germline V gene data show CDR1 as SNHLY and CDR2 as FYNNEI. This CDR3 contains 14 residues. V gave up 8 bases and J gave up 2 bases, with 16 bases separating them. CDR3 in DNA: TGTGCCAGCGGGGTACAGGGGGGGCCCTACGAGCAGTACTTC. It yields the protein CASGVQGGPYEQYF.

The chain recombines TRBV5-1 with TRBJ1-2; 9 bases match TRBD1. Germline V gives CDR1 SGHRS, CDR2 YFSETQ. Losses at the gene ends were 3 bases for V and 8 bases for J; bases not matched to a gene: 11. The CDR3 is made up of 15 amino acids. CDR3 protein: CASSSSLQGAGGYTF. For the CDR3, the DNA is TGCGCCAGCAGCTCGAGCCTACAGGGGGCTGGAGGCTACACCTTC.

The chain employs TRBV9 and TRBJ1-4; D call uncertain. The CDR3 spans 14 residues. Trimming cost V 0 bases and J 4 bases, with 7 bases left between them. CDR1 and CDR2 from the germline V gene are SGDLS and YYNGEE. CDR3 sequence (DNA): TGTGCCAGCAGCGTAGAACAGAGTAATGAAAAACTGTTTTTT. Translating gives CASSVEQSNEKLFF.

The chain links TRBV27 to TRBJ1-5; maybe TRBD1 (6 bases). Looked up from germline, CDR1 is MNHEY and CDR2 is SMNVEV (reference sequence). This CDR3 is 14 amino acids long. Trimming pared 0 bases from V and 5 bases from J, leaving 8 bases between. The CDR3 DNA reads TGTGCCAGCAGTTTATCCAGGGGATATCAGCCCCAGCATTTT. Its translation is CASSLSRGYQPQHF.

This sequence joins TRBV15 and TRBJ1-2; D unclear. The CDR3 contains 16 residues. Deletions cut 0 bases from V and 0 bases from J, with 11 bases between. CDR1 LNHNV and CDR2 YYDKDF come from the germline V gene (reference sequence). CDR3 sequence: CATSRDSRRANYGYTF. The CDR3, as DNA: TGTGCCACCAGCAGAGATTCCAGACGAGCTAACTATGGCTACACCTTC.

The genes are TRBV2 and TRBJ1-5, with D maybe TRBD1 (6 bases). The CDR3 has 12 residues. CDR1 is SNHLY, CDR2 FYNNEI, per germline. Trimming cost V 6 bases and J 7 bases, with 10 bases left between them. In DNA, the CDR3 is TGTGCCAGCAGCTACAGGGTGCAGCCCCAGCATTTT. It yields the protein CASSYRVQPQHF.

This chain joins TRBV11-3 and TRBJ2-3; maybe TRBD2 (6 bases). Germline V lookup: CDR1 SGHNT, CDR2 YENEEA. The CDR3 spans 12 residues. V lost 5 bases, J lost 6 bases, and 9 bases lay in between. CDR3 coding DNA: TGTGCCAGCAGCCTAACTAGCGATACGCAGTATTTT. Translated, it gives CASSLTSDTQYF.

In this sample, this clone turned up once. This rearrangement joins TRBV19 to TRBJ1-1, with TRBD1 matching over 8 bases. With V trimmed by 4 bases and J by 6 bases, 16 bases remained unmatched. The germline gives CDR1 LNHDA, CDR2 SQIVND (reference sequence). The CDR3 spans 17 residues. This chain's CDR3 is CASSTGTGGVVGAEAFF. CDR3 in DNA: TGTGCCAGTAGTACCGGGACAGGTGGGGTAGTTGGGGCTGAAGCTTTCTTT.

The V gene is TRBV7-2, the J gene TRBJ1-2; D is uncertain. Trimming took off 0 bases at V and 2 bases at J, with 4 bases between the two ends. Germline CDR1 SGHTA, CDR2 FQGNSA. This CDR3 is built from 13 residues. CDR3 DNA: TGTGCCAGCAGCTTAGCCGTAAACTATGGCTACACCTTC. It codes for CASSLAVNYGYTF.